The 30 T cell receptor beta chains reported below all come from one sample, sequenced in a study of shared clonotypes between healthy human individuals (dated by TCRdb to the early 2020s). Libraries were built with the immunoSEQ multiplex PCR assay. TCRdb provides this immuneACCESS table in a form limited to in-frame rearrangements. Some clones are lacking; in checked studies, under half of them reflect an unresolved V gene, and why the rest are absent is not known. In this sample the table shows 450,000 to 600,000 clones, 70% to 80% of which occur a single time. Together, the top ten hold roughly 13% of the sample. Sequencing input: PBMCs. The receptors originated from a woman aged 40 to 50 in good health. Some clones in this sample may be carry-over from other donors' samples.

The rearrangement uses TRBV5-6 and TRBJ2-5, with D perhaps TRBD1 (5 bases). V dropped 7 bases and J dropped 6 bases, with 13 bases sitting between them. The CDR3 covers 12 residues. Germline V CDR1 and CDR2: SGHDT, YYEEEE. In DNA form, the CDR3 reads TGTGCCAGCGCAGGGCTAACGAAGACCCAGTACTTC. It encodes CASAGLTKTQYF.

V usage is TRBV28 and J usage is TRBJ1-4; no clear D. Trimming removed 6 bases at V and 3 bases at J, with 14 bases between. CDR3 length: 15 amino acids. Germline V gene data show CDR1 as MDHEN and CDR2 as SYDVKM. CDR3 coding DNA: TGTGCCAGCAGCCCGACGGGGTCTCCTAATGAAAAACTGTTTTTT. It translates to CASSPTGSPNEKLFF.

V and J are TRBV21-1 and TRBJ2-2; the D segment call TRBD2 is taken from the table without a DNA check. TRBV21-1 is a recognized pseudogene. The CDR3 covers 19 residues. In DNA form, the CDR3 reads TGTGCCAGCAGCAAAGCTCCCTCTAGCGGGAGAGGGAACACCGGGGAGCTGTTTTTT. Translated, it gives CASSKAPSSGRGNTGELFF.

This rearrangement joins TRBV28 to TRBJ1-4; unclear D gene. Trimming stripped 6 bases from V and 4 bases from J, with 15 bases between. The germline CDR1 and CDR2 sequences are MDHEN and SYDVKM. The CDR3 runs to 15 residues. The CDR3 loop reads CASSPRGVGNEKLFF. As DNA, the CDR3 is TGTGCCAGCAGCCCTCGCGGGGTTGGTAATGAAAAACTGTTTTTT.

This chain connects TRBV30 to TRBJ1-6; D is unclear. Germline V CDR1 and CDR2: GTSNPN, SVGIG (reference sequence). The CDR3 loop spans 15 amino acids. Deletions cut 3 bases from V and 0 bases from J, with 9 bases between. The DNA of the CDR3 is TGTGCCTGGAGCCCCTTAAGCTCCTATAATTCACCCCTCCACTTT. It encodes CAWSPLSSYNSPLHF.

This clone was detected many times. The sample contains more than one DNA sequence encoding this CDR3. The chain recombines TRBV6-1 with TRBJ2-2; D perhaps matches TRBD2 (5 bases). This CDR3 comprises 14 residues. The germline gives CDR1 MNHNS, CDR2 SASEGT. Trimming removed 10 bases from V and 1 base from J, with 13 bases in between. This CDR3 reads CATLRAGNTGELFF. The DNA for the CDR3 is TGTGCCACCCTGAGGGCAGGGAACACCGGGGAGCTGTTTTTT.

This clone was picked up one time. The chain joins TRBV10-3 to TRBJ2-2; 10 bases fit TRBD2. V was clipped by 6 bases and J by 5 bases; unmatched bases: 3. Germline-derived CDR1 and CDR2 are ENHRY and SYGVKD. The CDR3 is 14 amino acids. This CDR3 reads CAIRAAGGTGELFF. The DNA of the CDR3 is TGTGCCATCAGGGCAGCGGGAGGGACCGGGGAGCTGTTTTTT.

This chain's CDR3 is CASTSSRQGLFF. The CDR3 bases are TGTGCCAGCACCTCATCCCGGCAGGGACTTTTCTTC. The V and J genes are TRBV27 and TRBJ2-1, with D perhaps TRBD2 (6 bases). In germline, CDR1 is MNHEY, CDR2 SMNVEV (reference sequence). V was shortened by 7 bases and J by 16 bases, with 20 bases between the two germline ends. This CDR3 is 12 amino acids long.

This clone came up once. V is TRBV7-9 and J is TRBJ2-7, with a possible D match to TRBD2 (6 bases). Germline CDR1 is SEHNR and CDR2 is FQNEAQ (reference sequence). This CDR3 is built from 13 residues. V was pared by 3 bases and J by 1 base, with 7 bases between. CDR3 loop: CASSFGGSYEQYF. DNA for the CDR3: TGTGCCAGCAGCTTCGGGGGATCCTACGAGCAGTACTTC.

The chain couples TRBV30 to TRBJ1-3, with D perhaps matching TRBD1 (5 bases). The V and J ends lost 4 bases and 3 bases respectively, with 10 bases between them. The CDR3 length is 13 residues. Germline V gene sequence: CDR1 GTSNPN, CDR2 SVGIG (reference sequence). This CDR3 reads CAWIRDGGNTIYF. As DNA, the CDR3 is TGTGCCTGGATCCGGGACGGTGGAAACACCATATATTTT.

CDR3 amino acids: CASSLFSTAQETQYF. The CDR3 DNA reads TGCGCCAGCAGCTTGTTTTCGACAGCACAAGAGACCCAGTACTTC. The J gene is TRBJ2-5, the V gene TRBV5-1, with D tentatively TRBD1 (5 bases). Per germline, CDR1 SGHRS and CDR2 YFSETQ. The CDR3 covers 15 residues. V was shortened by 1 base and J by 2 bases, with 12 bases between the two germline ends.

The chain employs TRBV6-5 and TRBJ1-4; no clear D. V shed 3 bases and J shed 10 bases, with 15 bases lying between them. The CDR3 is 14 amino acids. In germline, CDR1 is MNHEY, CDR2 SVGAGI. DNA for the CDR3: TGTGCCAGCAGTTATAGGACGGGTAATAGAAAACTGTTTTTT. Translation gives CASSYRTGNRKLFF.

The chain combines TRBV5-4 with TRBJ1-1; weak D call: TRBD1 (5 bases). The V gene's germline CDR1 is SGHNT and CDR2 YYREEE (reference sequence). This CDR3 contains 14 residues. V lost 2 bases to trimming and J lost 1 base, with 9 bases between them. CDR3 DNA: TGTGCCAGCAGCTTTTCCCAGGGGAACACTGAAGCTTTCTTT. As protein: CASSFSQGNTEAFF.

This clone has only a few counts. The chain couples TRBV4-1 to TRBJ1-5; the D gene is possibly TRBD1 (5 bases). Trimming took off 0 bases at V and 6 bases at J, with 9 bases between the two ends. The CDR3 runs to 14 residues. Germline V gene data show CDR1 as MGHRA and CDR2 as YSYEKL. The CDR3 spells CASSQDMGVQPQHF. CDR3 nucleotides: TGCGCCAGCAGCCAAGATATGGGGGTTCAGCCCCAGCATTTT.

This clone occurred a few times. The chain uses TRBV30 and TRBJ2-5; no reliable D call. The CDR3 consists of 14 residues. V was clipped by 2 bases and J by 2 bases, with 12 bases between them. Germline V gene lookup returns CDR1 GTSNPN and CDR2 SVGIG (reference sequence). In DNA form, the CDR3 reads TGTGCCTGGAGTTCGGGCGTGGTTCAAGAGACCCAGTACTTC. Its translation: CAWSSGVVQETQYF.

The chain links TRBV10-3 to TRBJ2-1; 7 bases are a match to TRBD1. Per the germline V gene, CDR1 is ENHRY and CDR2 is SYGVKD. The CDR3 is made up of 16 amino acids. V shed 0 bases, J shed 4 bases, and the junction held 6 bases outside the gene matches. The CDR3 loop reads CAISESLGRGYNEQFF. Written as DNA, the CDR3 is TGTGCCATCAGTGAGTCGCTTGGCAGGGGGTACAATGAGCAGTTCTTC.

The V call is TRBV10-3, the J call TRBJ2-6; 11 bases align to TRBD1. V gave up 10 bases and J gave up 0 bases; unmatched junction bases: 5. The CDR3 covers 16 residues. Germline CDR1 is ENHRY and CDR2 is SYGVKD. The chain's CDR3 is CASGQGAISGANVLTF. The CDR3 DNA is TGTGCCAGCGGACAGGGGGCGATCTCTGGGGCCAACGTCCTGACTTTC.

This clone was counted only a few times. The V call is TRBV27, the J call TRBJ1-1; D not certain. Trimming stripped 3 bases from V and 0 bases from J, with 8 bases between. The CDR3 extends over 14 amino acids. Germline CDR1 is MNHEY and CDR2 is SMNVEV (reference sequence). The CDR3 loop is CASSLSRLNTEAFF. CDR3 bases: TGTGCCAGCAGTTTGTCTCGGTTGAACACTGAAGCTTTCTTT.

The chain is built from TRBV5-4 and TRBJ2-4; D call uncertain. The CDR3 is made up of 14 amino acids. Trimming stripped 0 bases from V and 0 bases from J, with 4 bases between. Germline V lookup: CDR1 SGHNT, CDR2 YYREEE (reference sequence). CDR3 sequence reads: CASSLGTAKNIQYF. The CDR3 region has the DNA TGTGCCAGCAGCTTGGGGACAGCCAAAAACATTCAGTACTTC.

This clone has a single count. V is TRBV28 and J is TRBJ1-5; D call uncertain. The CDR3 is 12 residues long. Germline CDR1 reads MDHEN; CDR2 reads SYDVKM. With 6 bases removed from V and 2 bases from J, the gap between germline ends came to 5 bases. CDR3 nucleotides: TGTGCCAGCAGGAGGGGCAATCAGCCCCAGCATTTT. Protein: CASRRGNQPQHF.

This CDR3 reads CASSRVTTDTQYF. The CDR3 DNA reads as TGTGCCAGCAGTAGAGTCACTACAGATACGCAGTATTTT. V gene TRBV27 combines with J gene TRBJ2-3, with no clear D. The V end was cut by 5 bases, the J end by 3 bases, with 9 bases between. CDR3 length equals 13 residues. Germline V gene lookup returns CDR1 MNHEY and CDR2 SMNVEV (reference sequence).

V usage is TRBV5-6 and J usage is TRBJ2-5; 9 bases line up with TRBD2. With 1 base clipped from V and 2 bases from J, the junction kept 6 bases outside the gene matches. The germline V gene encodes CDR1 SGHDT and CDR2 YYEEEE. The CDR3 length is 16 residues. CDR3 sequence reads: CASSLYPTSGQETQYF. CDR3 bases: TGTGCCAGCAGCTTGTACCCCACTAGCGGGCAAGAGACCCAGTACTTC. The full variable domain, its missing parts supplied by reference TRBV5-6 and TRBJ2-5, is DAGVTQSPTHLIKTRGQQVTLRCSPKSGHDTVSWYQQALGQGPQFIFQYYEEEERQRGNFPDRFSGHQFPNYSSELNVNALLLGDSALYLCASSLYPTSGQETQYFGPGTRLLVL.

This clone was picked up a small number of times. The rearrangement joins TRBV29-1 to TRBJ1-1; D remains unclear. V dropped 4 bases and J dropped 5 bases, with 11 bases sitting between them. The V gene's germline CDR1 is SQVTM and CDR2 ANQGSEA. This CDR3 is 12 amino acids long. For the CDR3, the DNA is TGCAGCGTTGCTATAGTGGGAACTGAAGCTTTCTTT. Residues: CSVAIVGTEAFF.

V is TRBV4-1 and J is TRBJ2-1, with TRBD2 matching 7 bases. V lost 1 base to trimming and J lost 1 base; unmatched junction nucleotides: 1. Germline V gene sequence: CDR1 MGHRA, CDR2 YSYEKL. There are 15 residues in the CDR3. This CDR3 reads CASSQGLASYNEQFF. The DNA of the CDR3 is TGCGCCAGCAGCCAAGGACTAGCATCCTACAATGAGCAGTTCTTC.

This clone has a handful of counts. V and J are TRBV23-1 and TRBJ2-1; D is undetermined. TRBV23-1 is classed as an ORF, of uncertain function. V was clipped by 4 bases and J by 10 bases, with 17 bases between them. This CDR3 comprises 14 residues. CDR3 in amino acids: CASSRAGRPGEQFF. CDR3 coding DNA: TGCGCCAGCAGTCGGGCTGGCAGGCCCGGAGAGCAGTTCTTC.

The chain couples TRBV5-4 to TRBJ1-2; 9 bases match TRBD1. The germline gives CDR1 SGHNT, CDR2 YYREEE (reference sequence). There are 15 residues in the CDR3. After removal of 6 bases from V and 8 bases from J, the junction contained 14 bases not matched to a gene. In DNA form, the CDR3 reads TGTGCCAGCACCCCAGGGAACAGGGGGCTGAGGGGCTACACCTTC. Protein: CASTPGNRGLRGYTF. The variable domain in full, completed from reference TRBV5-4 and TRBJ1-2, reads ETGVTQSPTHLIKTRGQQVTLRCSSQSGHNTVSWYQQALGQGPQFIFQYYREEENGRGNFPPRFSGLQFPNYSSELNVNALELDDSALYLCASTPGNRGLRGYTFGSGTRLTVV.

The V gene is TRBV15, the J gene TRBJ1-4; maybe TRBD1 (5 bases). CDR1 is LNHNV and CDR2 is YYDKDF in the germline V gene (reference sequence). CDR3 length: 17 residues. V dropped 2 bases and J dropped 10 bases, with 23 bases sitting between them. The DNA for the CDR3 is TGTGCCACCAGCAGACCCCGGGAGGGGACCAAGCAGGTAAAACTGTTTTTT. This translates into CATSRPREGTKQVKLFF.

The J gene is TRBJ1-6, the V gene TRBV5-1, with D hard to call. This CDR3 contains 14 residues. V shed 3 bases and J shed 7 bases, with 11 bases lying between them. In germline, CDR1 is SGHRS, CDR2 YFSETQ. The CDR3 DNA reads TGCGCCAGCAGCTCAATGGACGGAAATTCACCCCTCCACTTT. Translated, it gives CASSSMDGNSPLHF.

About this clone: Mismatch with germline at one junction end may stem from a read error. In DNA, the CDR3 is TGTGCCAGCAGCTTAGCGCTTGGGACAGAAGACTTC. This gives the protein CASSLALGTEDF. The rearrangement uses TRBV7-8 and TRBJ2-7; the match to TRBD1 covers 7 bases. Germline loops: CDR1 SGHVS, CDR2 FQNEAQ. The CDR3 totals 12 residues.

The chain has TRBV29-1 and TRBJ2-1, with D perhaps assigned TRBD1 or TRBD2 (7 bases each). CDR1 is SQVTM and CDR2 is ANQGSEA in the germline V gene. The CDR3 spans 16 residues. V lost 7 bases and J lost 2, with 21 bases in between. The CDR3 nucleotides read TGCAGCGGGGGGGGAACCGGGACAGAAACCTACAATGAGCAGTTCTTC. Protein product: CSGGGTGTETYNEQFF.